The 2 T cell receptor beta chains given below trace back to one sample, sequenced in a study of read filtering for tumor transcriptome and immune sequencing. The library was built from about 0.4 ug RNA with molecular barcoded adaptors for alpha/delta and beta/gamma chains. Using its own MiXCR run on the reads, TCRdb lists one record per CDR3 protein. The sample consists of 130,000 or so distinct CDR3 sequences, less than 15% of them appearing once. What was sequenced was a population of CD138-negative cells sorted from bone marrow. The source of these receptors is a donor at least 40 years old with multiple myeloma.

This clonotype came up a few times. A much larger clone differs by one base, so this may be a read error. The chain combines TRBV7-8 with TRBJ2-1, with no clear D. This CDR3 is 14 amino acids long. Per germline, CDR1 SGHVS and CDR2 FQNEAQ. Between the trimmed V and J ends, which lost 5 bases and 5 bases, there was a span of 13 bases. CDR3 residues: CASSPRRQDNEQFF. The CDR3 region has the DNA TGTGCCAGCAGCCCCCGTCGGCAGGACAATGAGCAGTTCTTC.

The chain joins TRBV6-6 to TRBJ2-7; weak D call: TRBD2 (5 bases). Per the germline V gene, CDR1 is MNHNY and CDR2 is SVGAGI (reference sequence). Trimming left V 7 bases short and J 3 bases short, with 16 bases between. This CDR3 is 14 amino acids long. The DNA for the CDR3 is TGTGCCAGCACGAACCGAGGGTCGGACTACGAGCAGTACTTC. Protein product: CASTNRGSDYEQYF.